Below, 13 T cell receptor beta chains from the same sample are listed, as sequenced in a study of T cell repertoires in cytomegalovirus infection. The antigens for these receptors are not known. TCRdb re-called the reads through MiXCR, storing one row per CDR3 protein. Of approximately 990,000 distinct CDR3 sequences listed, about a third were seen once; the top ten hold roughly 13%. The source material was cultured CD8+ T cells from PBMCs, sampled from culture after CMV antigen stimulation. These receptors came from a human donor in good health (CMV status not recorded). Some clones in this sample may be carry-over from other donors' samples.

In this sample, this clonotype turned up a few times. The chain combines TRBV6-6 with TRBJ2-3; 7 positions agree with TRBD1. Losses at the gene ends were 5 bases for V and 2 bases for J; bases not matched to a gene: 7. CDR3 size: 15 residues. The germline gives CDR1 MNHNY, CDR2 SVGAGI (reference sequence). CDR3 nucleotides: TGTGCCAGCAGTCTAACAGGGGCCCTCACAGATACGCAGTATTTT. This translates into CASSLTGALTDTQYF.

This sequence joins TRBV7-4 and TRBJ1-6, with D perhaps matching TRBD1 (5 bases). The CDR3 has 13 amino acids. The V and J ends lost 5 bases and 11 bases respectively, with 13 bases between them. Germline CDR1 reads SGHVT; CDR2 reads SQSDAQ. CDR3 residues: CASSPRGDPPLHF. The CDR3 coding sequence is TGTGCCAGCAGCCCCCGGGGGGATCCACCCCTCCACTTT.

As regards this clonotype: The junction shows a germline mismatch at one end, possibly a read error. The rearrangement joins TRBV15 to TRBJ2-1; tentatively, D is TRBD1 or TRBD2 (5 bases each). Germline loops: CDR1 LNHNV, CDR2 YYDKDF (reference sequence). The CDR3 covers 17 residues. The CDR3 nucleotides read TGTGCCACCAGCAGAGATACGGGGCTGAGCTCCTACAATGAGCAGTTCTTT. Translated: CATSRDTGLSSYNEQFF.

This clonotype was seen only a few times. The V and J genes are TRBV19 and TRBJ2-1; D ambiguous. The germline V and J ends were trimmed by 4 bases and 0 bases, with 10 bases remaining between them. Looked up from germline, CDR1 is LNHDA and CDR2 is SQIVND (reference sequence). This CDR3 comprises 15 residues. The CDR3 is CASSTPSSSYNEQFF. The DNA of the CDR3 is TGTGCCAGTAGTACTCCGTCCAGCTCCTACAATGAGCAGTTCTTC.

This clonotype has just a few counts. J is TRBJ2-1 and V is TRBV2, with D perhaps matching TRBD2 (5 bases). The CDR3 is 12 amino acids. Germline-derived CDR1 and CDR2 are SNHLY and FYNNEI. The V and J ends lost 7 bases and 3 bases respectively, with 7 bases between them. CDR3 residues: CASTRGYNEQFF. The CDR3 bases are TGTGCCAGCACCCGGGGCTACAATGAGCAGTTCTTC.

This clonotype was counted between two and nine times. The chain links TRBV19 to TRBJ2-1; 12 bases agree with TRBD1. This CDR3 has 15 amino acids. CDR1 is LNHDA and CDR2 is SQIVND in the germline V gene (reference sequence). Losses at the gene ends were 3 bases for V and 7 bases for J; bases not matched to a gene: 4. The CDR3, as DNA: TGTGCCAGTAGTATGGGACAGGGGGCTGGGAATGAGCAGTTCTTC. It yields the protein CASSMGQGAGNEQFF.

The chain joins TRBV10-3 to TRBJ1-1, with D uncertain. V lost 2 bases to trimming and J lost 1 base, with 11 bases between them. The CDR3 has 15 residues. The germline CDR1 and CDR2 sequences are ENHRY and SYGVKD. The CDR3 DNA reads TGTGCCATCAGTGAGGTAAAAGACCGGAACACTGAAGCTTTCTTT. It translates to CAISEVKDRNTEAFF.

This clonotype was seen at least ten times. V and J are TRBV7-3 and TRBJ2-1; TRBD2 matches at 9 bases. The CDR3 sequence is 15 residues long. Germline V gene lookup returns CDR1 SGHTA and CDR2 FQGTGA. V dropped 1 base and J dropped 8; count of bases not matched to a gene: 6. CDR3 bases: TGTGCCAGCAGCTTAAACCTAGCGGGGAGAGATGAGCAGTTCTTC. Translation gives CASSLNLAGRDEQFF. Filled out from reference TRBV7-3 and TRBJ2-1, the complete variable domain reads GAGVSQTPSNKVTEKGKYVELRCDPISGHTALYWYRQSLGQGPEFLIYFQGTGAADDSGLPNDRFFAVRPEGSVSTLKIQRTERGDSAVYLCASSLNLAGRDEQFFGPGTRLTVL.

This clonotype was observed at least ten times. The chain carries TRBV6-6 and TRBJ2-7; a weak D match, TRBD1 (6 bases). V lost 4 bases to trimming and J lost 4 bases, with 14 bases between them. The length of the CDR3 is 14 residues. Germline CDR1 and CDR2: MNHNY and SVGAGI (reference sequence). The CDR3 protein is CASSSPGTLYEQYF. The DNA for the CDR3 is TGTGCCAGCAGTTCCCCCGGGACACTTTACGAGCAGTACTTC.

The CDR3 DNA is TGTGCCAGCAGTTTAAGAGACAGGTTGAGCTATGGCTACACCTTC. Its protein product is CASSLRDRLSYGYTF. The chain carries TRBV12-3 or TRBV12-4 and TRBJ1-2; the D gene is possibly TRBD1 (6 bases). Trimming took 2 bases from V and 4 from J, leaving 14 bases between them. This CDR3 has 15 residues.

In this sample, this clonotype turned up a few times. This sequence joins TRBV7-6 and TRBJ2-1, with 13 bases fitting TRBD2. Losses at the gene ends were 3 bases for V and 9 bases for J; bases not matched to a gene: 11. Per the germline V gene, CDR1 is SGHVS and CDR2 is FNYEAQ. This CDR3 region has 17 residues. CDR3 bases: TGTGCCAGCAGCTTTTCAATACTAGCGGGGGGGCCTAGTGAGCAGTTCTTC. It encodes CASSFSILAGGPSEQFF.

This clonotype was picked up a small number of times. The chain has TRBV20-1 and TRBJ1-2; 8 bases fit TRBD1. With V trimmed by 3 bases and J by 7 bases, 7 bases remained unmatched. The CDR3 length is 13 residues. In germline, CDR1 is DFQATT, CDR2 SNEGSKA (reference sequence). The CDR3 reads CSARTRGLSGYTF. CDR3 bases: TGCAGTGCTAGGACCAGGGGGCTTTCTGGCTACACCTTC.

The chain links TRBV6-2 or TRBV6-3 to TRBJ1-5; 8 bases fit TRBD1. The CDR3 is made up of 15 amino acids. Germline V gene sequence: CDR1 MNHEY, CDR2 SVGEGT. Germline trimming cut 5 bases from V and 4 bases from J; bases unmatched to any gene: 7. The CDR3 DNA sequence: TGTGCCAGCAGTCTACATGACAGGGGAAATCAGCCCCAGCATTTT. Its protein product is CASSLHDRGNQPQHF.